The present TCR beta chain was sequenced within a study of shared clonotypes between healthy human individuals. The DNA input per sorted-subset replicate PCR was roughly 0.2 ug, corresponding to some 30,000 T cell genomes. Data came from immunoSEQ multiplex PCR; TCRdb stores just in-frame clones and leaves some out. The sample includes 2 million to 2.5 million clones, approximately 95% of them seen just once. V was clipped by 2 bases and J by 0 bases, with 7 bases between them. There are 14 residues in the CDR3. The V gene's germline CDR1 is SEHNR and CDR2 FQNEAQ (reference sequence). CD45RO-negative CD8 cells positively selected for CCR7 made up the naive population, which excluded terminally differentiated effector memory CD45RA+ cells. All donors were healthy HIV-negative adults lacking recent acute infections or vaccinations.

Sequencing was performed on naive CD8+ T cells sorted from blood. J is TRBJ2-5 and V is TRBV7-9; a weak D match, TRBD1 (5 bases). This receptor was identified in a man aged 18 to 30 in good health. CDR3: CASSLQGNQETQYF. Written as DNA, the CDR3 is TGTGCCAGCAGCTTACAGGGCAACCAAGAGACCCAGTACTTC.